This entry features one T cell receptor beta chain sequence. This sample was included in a study of blood T cells in healthy people across ages. Study background: Template switching recovered approximately one barcoded beta molecule for every two T cells.

The CDR3 length is 16 residues. Germline-derived CDR1 and CDR2 are MNHEY and SVGAGI. V lost 6 bases to trimming and J lost 0 bases; unmatched junction nucleotides: 8. Next came a second PCR, run for about 6 to 11 cycles, which used a sample-barcoded 5' primer along with a J-beta primer mix. Each cDNA molecule, via a template-switch adaptor with 12 random nucleotides, was tagged. One entry per CDR3 protein results from TCRdb running MiXCR on the 5' RACE reads. The sample carries hundreds of thousands of distinct CDR3 sequences, roughly 26% recorded once. V and J are TRBV6-5 and TRBJ1-5; 7 bases map to TRBD1. The sequence was collected from a woman in her seventies in good health. Source material: blood. In DNA form, the CDR3 reads TGTGCCAGCAGGGGGGGATCAGGGGGTAGCAATCAGCCCCAGCATTTT. Encoded protein: CASRGGSGGSNQPQHF.